The rows below give T cell receptor beta chains drawn from one sample of a study of cytomegalovirus exposure and HLA in healthy donors. The method was immunoSEQ multiplex PCR; TCRdb's version includes in-frame clones alone and lacks a portion of them. The sample lists approximately 120,000 clones; around 81% were seen once. Material: PBMCs. These receptors were collected from a woman under 40 in good health and CMV-seronegative. CDR3s include the opening cysteine and the closing phenylalanine or tryptophan. Fields, in order: J gene, CDR3 length, clone size, D gene, V gene, CDR3 DNA, CDR3 protein. The D gene is left open where the match is weak. Not every row has a clone size; where given, it reads once, few, many or a size class.

>TRBJ1-1|16|.|TRBD1|TRBV2
TGTGCCAGCAGTGAAGCTCGTATAGGACAGGGATCTGAAGCTTTCTTT
CASSEARIGQGSEAFF
>TRBJ2-7|11|once|.|TRBV30
TGTGCCTGGAGCGGGGACTTAGAGCAGTACTTC
CAWSGDLEQYF
>TRBJ2-1|13|.|TRBD2|TRBV7-6
TGTGCCAGCAGCTTTGGCGGGAGGGGTGAGCAGTTCTTC
CASSFGGRGEQFF
>TRBJ2-3|16|.|TRBD2|TRBV6-6
TGTGCCAGCAGTACGACTAGCGGGGGTGGGGCAGATACGCAGTATTTT
CASSTTSGGGADTQYF
>TRBJ2-7|15|.|TRBD1|TRBV7-9
TGTGCCAGCAGCTTAGGGACAGGGGCAGGATACGAGCAGTACTTC
CASSLGTGAGYEQYF
>TRBJ2-4|13|.|TRBD2|TRBV27
TGTGCCAGCGCCCGGGGGGTCAAAAACATTCAGTACTTC
CASARGVKNIQYF
>TRBJ2-3|14|.|.|TRBV6-5
TGTGCCAGCAGTTACAAGGGGCAGGCAGATACGCAGTATTTT
CASSYKGQADTQYF
>TRBJ1-2|13|.|.|TRBV18
TGTGCCAGCTCACCACCGACAGTGTATGGCTACACCTTC
CASSPPTVYGYTF
>TRBJ1-2|13|.|.|TRBV28
TGTGCCAGCAGGACCACAGGAGACTATGGCTACACCTTC
CASRTTGDYGYTF
>TRBJ2-5|12|.|.|TRBV4-2
TGTGCCAGCAGCCAGCCGCGGGAGACCCAGTACTTC
CASSQPRETQYF
>TRBJ1-1|14|.|.|TRBV19
TGTGCCAGTAGTATAGGGACACTAAACACTGAAGCTTTCTTT
CASSIGTLNTEAFF
>TRBJ2-5|11|few|.|TRBV28
TGTGCCAGCAGTTCCAGAGAGACCCAGTACTTC
CASSSRETQYF
>TRBJ1-1|11|.|.|TRBV30
TGTGCCTGGGGCAGGGTGACTGAAGCTTTCTTT
CAWGRVTEAFF
>TRBJ2-5|16|few|TRBD2|TRBV29-1
TGCAGCGTTGAAGCCTCGAGCGGGAGGGCCGGAGAGACCCAGTACTTC
CSVEASSGRAGETQYF
>TRBJ2-5|16|.|TRBD2|TRBV7-3
TGTGCCAGCAGCATTGGACTAGCGGGAGGTGTGGAGACCCAGTACTTC
CASSIGLAGGVETQYF
>TRBJ2-1|16|.|TRBD2|TRBV7-6
TGTGCCAGCAGTAAAATGGGGACTAGCGGCTACAATGAGCAGTTCTTC
CASSKMGTSGYNEQFF
>TRBJ1-3|18|once|TRBD1|TRBV28
TGTGCCAGCAGTTCCCGGGACAGCGCTTTCCTGAGGGGAAACACCATATATTTT
CASSSRDSAFLRGNTIYF
>TRBJ2-1|15|few|TRBD1|TRBV27
TGTGCCAGCAGTTTCAGGACAGGGGTTCGCAATGAGCAGTTCTTC
CASSFRTGVRNEQFF
>TRBJ1-1|14|once|.|TRBV28
TGTGCCAGCAGCCTCTGGGGAGGGAACACTGAAGCTTTCTTT
CASSLWGGNTEAFF
>TRBJ2-7|15|.|TRBD1|TRBV7-9
TGTGCCAGCAGCCAAGAAGTGACAGGGTGGTACGAGCAGTACTTC
CASSQEVTGWYEQYF
>TRBJ1-1|15|few|TRBD1|TRBV5-1
TGCGCCAGCAGACGTGGGACAGGTCCGAACACTGAAGCTTTCTTT
CASRRGTGPNTEAFF
>TRBJ2-3|12|.|.|TRBV10-3
TGTGCCATCGCAGGACAGACAGATACGCAGTATTTT
CAIAGQTDTQYF
>TRBJ2-3|14|few|TRBD2|TRBV2
TGTGCCACGGCCTGGACTAGCGGCACAGATACGCAGTATTTT
CATAWTSGTDTQYF
>TRBJ2-3|11|.|.|TRBV30
TGTGCCTGGAGTAGAGAGGGGGCGCAGTATTTT
CAWSREGAQYF
>TRBJ2-7|14|.|.|TRBV13
TGTGCCAGCAGCTTGACAGGCGCCTCCTACGAGCAGTACTTC
CASSLTGASYEQYF
>TRBJ1-2|14|.|TRBD1|TRBV6-5
TGTGCCAGCAGTTACCGGGACAGGGGATATGGCTACACCTTC
CASSYRDRGYGYTF
>TRBJ2-6|17|.|TRBD1|TRBV7-2
TGTGCCAGCAGCTGGCCGGGACAGGGGGCTGGGGCCAACGTCCTGACTTTC
CASSWPGQGAGANVLTF
>TRBJ2-1|13|once|.|TRBV11-2
TGTGCCAGCAGCGTAACAGGGCCGGGTGAGCAGTTCTTC
CASSVTGPGEQFF
>TRBJ2-1|15|.|TRBD2|TRBV5-1
TGCGCCAGCAGCTTGGAGGCTAGCGGGAGTGATGAGCAGTTCTTC
CASSLEASGSDEQFF
>TRBJ1-3|18|.|.|TRBV28
TGTGCCAGCAGTTTCGCCTACTCGCCCGACAAATATGGAAACACCATATATTTT
CASSFAYSPDKYGNTIYF
>TRBJ2-1|14|.|TRBD1|TRBV9
TGTGCCAGCAGCGCACGGGACAGATACAATGAGCAGTTCTTC
CASSARDRYNEQFF
>TRBJ1-4|15|.|.|TRBV9
TGTGCCAGCAGCGTATCAGGGGTAGTTGGTGAAAAACTGTTTTTT
CASSVSGVVGEKLFF
>TRBJ1-5|14|few|.|TRBV6-1
TGTGCCAGCAGAGCCGGACAGCTTAGTGCGCCCCAGCATTTT
CASRAGQLSAPQHF
>TRBJ1-1|14|.|TRBD1|TRBV5-1
TGCGCCAGCAGCCTCGGGACAGCGAACACTGAAGCTTTCTTT
CASSLGTANTEAFF
>TRBJ2-7|18|.|TRBD2|TRBV4-2
TGTGCCAGCAGCCAAGGTCGTAGCGGGAGTTATAGTGCGGACGAGCAGTACTTC
CASSQGRSGSYSADEQYF
>TRBJ2-7|13|.|.|TRBV6-5
TGTGCCAGCAGTTACGCGAATCGGGGCGAGCAGTACTTC
CASSYANRGEQYF
>TRBJ2-7|14|.|TRBD2|TRBV29-1
TGCAGCGTTCTCTTTGCGGGAGAATCGGGCGAGCAGTACTTC
CSVLFAGESGEQYF
>TRBJ2-4|15|.|TRBD2|TRBV30
TGTGCCTGGAGTGTGAGCGGGAGGACCAAAAACATTCAGTACTTC
CAWSVSGRTKNIQYF
>TRBJ2-3|14|.|TRBD1|TRBV29-1
TGCAGCGTTGCTAAGCAGGGGGTCACAGATACGCAGTATTTT
CSVAKQGVTDTQYF
>TRBJ1-6|14|.|.|TRBV4-1
TGCGCCAGCAGCCCAACGGGAATTAATTCACCCCTCCACTTT
CASSPTGINSPLHF
>TRBJ2-7|14|.|TRBD2|TRBV27
TGTGCCAGCAGTTCTAGCGGGAGGGCCTACGAGCAGTACTTC
CASSSSGRAYEQYF
>TRBJ1-2|18|few|TRBD1|TRBV4-1
TGCGCCAGCAGCCAAGACCGCAGGGGGCCCCCAACTCTCTATGGCTACACCTTC
CASSQDRRGPPTLYGYTF
>TRBJ2-7|16|.|TRBD2|TRBV7-9
TGTGCCAGCAGCCCGGGGGGGGGACTAGGCTCCTACGAGCAGTACTTC
CASSPGGGLGSYEQYF
>TRBJ2-2|14|.|.|TRBV29-1
TGCAGCGTTATGGTCTATGGTAACACCGGGGAGCTGTTTTTT
CSVMVYGNTGELFF
>TRBJ2-3|14|.|.|TRBV11-2
TGTGCCAGCAGCGCCAACAGGGGCACAGATACGCAGTATTTT
CASSANRGTDTQYF
>TRBJ1-5|13|.|.|TRBV19
TGTGCCAGTAGTATTAGCAGCAATCAGCCCCAGCATTTT
CASSISSNQPQHF
>TRBJ2-1|14|.|TRBD1|TRBV11-2
TGTGCCAGCAGCTCGGGACAGGGGTACAATGAGCAGTTCTTC
CASSSGQGYNEQFF
>TRBJ1-1|15|once|.|TRBV7-2
TGTGCCAGCAGCTTAGCTATACAGGGGAACACTGAAGCTTTCTTT
CASSLAIQGNTEAFF